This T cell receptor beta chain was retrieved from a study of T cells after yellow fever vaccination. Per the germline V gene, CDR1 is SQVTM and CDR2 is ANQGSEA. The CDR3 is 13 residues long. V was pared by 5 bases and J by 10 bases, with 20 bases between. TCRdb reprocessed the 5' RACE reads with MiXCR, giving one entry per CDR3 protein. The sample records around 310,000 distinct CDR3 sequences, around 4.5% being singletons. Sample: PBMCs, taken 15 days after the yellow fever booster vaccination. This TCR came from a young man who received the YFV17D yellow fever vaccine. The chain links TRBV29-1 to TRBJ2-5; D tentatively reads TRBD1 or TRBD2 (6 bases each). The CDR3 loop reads CSVTLPGAFSQYF. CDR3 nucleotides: TGCAGCGTTACCCTTCCGGGGGCCTTTAGCCAGTACTTC.